Listed below are T cell receptor beta chains from one sample, sequenced in a study of blood T cells in healthy people across ages. In TCRdb, the 5' RACE reads were re-called with MiXCR into one record per CDR3 protein. Altogether about 1,800,000 distinct CDR3 sequences are present, approximately 28% being singletons, with the ten largest covering about 8%. Input material: blood. These receptors all come from a woman aged 25 to 39 in good health. Each CDR3 is given with its conserved first and last residue. A D gene is named only where the DNA matches it firmly. Size is omitted from some rows. Given values are once, few, many or a class for expanded clones.

d_call: -; v_call: TRBV6-7; j_call: TRBJ2-5; clone_size: few; cdr3_aa: CASSYVRYSQQETQYF; cdr3_nt: TGTGCCAGCAGTTACGTTCGGTACTCGCAGCAAGAGACCCAGTACTTC
d_call: -; v_call: TRBV9; j_call: TRBJ2-3; clone_size: -; cdr3_aa: CASSVTGAAAYTQYF; cdr3_nt: TGTGCCAGCAGCGTGACCGGGGCGGCCGCTTATACGCAGTATTTT
d_call: TRBD1; v_call: TRBV20-1; j_call: TRBJ2-7; clone_size: -; cdr3_aa: CSAGRDRTYEQYF; cdr3_nt: TGCAGTGCTGGTCGGGACAGGACCTACGAGCAGTACTTC
d_call: -; v_call: TRBV5-1; j_call: TRBJ2-1; clone_size: many; cdr3_aa: CASSLGGADNEQFF; cdr3_nt: TGCGCCAGCAGCTTGGGGGGGGCCGACAATGAGCAGTTCTTC
d_call: TRBD1; v_call: TRBV2; j_call: TRBJ2-2; clone_size: -; cdr3_aa: CASSEARTGGTGELFF; cdr3_nt: TGTGCCAGCAGTGAAGCACGAACAGGGGGGACCGGGGAGCTGTTTTTT
d_call: -; v_call: TRBV7-2; j_call: TRBJ1-5; clone_size: -; cdr3_aa: CSSSQMHSGGAGTQHF; cdr3_nt: TGTTCCAGCAGCCAGATGCACAGCGGGGGGGCCGGGACCCAGCATTTT
d_call: -; v_call: TRBV6-5; j_call: TRBJ1-1; clone_size: -; cdr3_aa: CASSRATGPGGTEAFF; cdr3_nt: TGTGCCAGCAGTCGGGCTACAGGTCCCGGAGGCACTGAAGCTTTCTTT
d_call: TRBD1; v_call: TRBV10-3; j_call: TRBJ2-3; clone_size: -; cdr3_aa: CAISESMGTEQYF; cdr3_nt: TGTGCCATCAGTGAGTCGATGGGGACAGAGCAGTATTTT
d_call: TRBD1; v_call: TRBV20-1; j_call: TRBJ2-4; clone_size: few; cdr3_aa: CSATVQGGKNIQYF; cdr3_nt: TGCAGTGCAACTGTACAGGGGGGCAAAAACATTCAGTACTTC
d_call: -; v_call: TRBV5-1; j_call: TRBJ1-1; clone_size: -; cdr3_aa: CASSPETATGQAFF; cdr3_nt: TGCGCCAGCAGCCCTGAGACCGCAACAGGGCAAGCTTTCTTT
d_call: -; v_call: TRBV12-3/TRBV12-4; j_call: TRBJ2-2; clone_size: -; cdr3_aa: CATDGGQSTGELFF; cdr3_nt: TGTGCCACCGATGGGGGGCAAAGCACCGGGGAGCTGTTTTTT
d_call: TRBD1; v_call: TRBV20-1; j_call: TRBJ2-7; clone_size: -; cdr3_aa: CSAPSGTGAAYEQYF; cdr3_nt: TGCAGTGCTCCTTCCGGGACAGGGGCCGCCTACGAGCAGTACTTC
d_call: -; v_call: TRBV20-1; j_call: TRBJ2-5; clone_size: many; cdr3_aa: CSASLDTQETQYF; cdr3_nt: TGCAGTGCTAGTCTGGACACGCAGGAGACCCAGTACTTC
d_call: TRBD2; v_call: TRBV7-2; j_call: TRBJ2-5; clone_size: -; cdr3_aa: CASSLGAGGTQETQYF; cdr3_nt: TGTGCCAGCAGCTTAGGAGCGGGGGGGACTCAAGAGACCCAGTACTTC
d_call: -; v_call: TRBV18; j_call: TRBJ2-1; clone_size: few; cdr3_aa: CASSPRTYINEQFF; cdr3_nt: TGTGCCAGCTCACCACGGACCTATATCAATGAGCAGTTCTTC
d_call: -; v_call: TRBV4-3; j_call: TRBJ2-4; clone_size: few; cdr3_aa: CASSQDQLAKNIQYF; cdr3_nt: TGCGCCAGCAGCCAAGATCAGTTAGCCAAAAACATTCAGTACTTC
d_call: TRBD1; v_call: TRBV2; j_call: TRBJ1-2; clone_size: -; cdr3_aa: CASSQRAGQGGYTF; cdr3_nt: TGTGCCAGCTCCCAACGAGCGGGACAGGGTGGCTACACCTTC
d_call: TRBD2; v_call: TRBV7-3; j_call: TRBJ2-3; clone_size: many; cdr3_aa: CASSRSGEVTDTQYF; cdr3_nt: TGTGCCAGCAGCCGTAGCGGGGAGGTCACAGATACGCAGTATTTT
d_call: -; v_call: TRBV12-3/TRBV12-4; j_call: TRBJ2-7; clone_size: -; cdr3_aa: CASSLARGQYEQYF; cdr3_nt: TGTGCCAGCAGTTTGGCGCGGGGTCAATACGAGCAGTACTTC
d_call: -; v_call: TRBV7-9; j_call: TRBJ1-4; clone_size: -; cdr3_aa: CASSPGREKLFF; cdr3_nt: TGTGCCAGCTCTCCAGGGCGCGAAAAACTGTTTTTT
d_call: -; v_call: TRBV12-3/TRBV12-4; j_call: TRBJ1-1; clone_size: many; cdr3_aa: CASSLRAGNTEAFF; cdr3_nt: TGTGCCAGCAGTTTGAGGGCTGGTAATACTGAAGCTTTCTTT
d_call: -; v_call: TRBV27; j_call: TRBJ1-2; clone_size: -; cdr3_aa: CASSSTGSERGYTF; cdr3_nt: TGTGCCAGCAGCTCCACAGGGAGCGAGCGTGGCTACACCTTC
d_call: -; v_call: TRBV3-1; j_call: TRBJ2-3; clone_size: many; cdr3_aa: CASSQGGADTQYF; cdr3_nt: TGCGCCAGCAGCCAAGGCGGGGCAGATACGCAGTATTTT
d_call: -; v_call: TRBV7-2; j_call: TRBJ2-1; clone_size: many; cdr3_aa: CASSPTEYNEQFF; cdr3_nt: TGTGCCAGCAGCCCGACAGAATACAATGAGCAGTTCTTC
d_call: -; v_call: TRBV12-3/TRBV12-4; j_call: TRBJ2-3; clone_size: -; cdr3_aa: CASSFPPVSDTQYF; cdr3_nt: TGTGCCAGCAGTTTCCCACCAGTCTCTGATACGCAGTATTTT
d_call: -; v_call: TRBV9; j_call: TRBJ2-3; clone_size: few; cdr3_aa: CASSRQYADTRYF; cdr3_nt: TGTGCCAGCAGCAGACAATACGCAGATACGCGGTATTTT
d_call: -; v_call: TRBV20-1; j_call: TRBJ2-7; clone_size: many; cdr3_aa: CSAKGQRMAYEQYF; cdr3_nt: TGCAGTGCAAAAGGACAGCGGATGGCCTACGAGCAGTACTTC
d_call: TRBD1; v_call: TRBV24-1; j_call: TRBJ2-7; clone_size: -; cdr3_aa: CATSDFRQGHNEQYF; cdr3_nt: TGTGCCACCAGTGATTTCAGACAGGGACACAATGAGCAGTACTTC
d_call: -; v_call: TRBV29-1; j_call: TRBJ2-1; clone_size: few; cdr3_aa: CSIKFRGGYNEQFF; cdr3_nt: TGCAGCATTAAGTTCAGGGGTGGCTACAATGAGCAGTTCTTC
d_call: -; v_call: TRBV9; j_call: TRBJ2-3; clone_size: -; cdr3_aa: CVSSVAGVTDTQYF; cdr3_nt: TGTGTCAGCAGCGTAGCTGGCGTCACAGATACGCAGTATTTT
d_call: -; v_call: TRBV28; j_call: TRBJ1-5; clone_size: -; cdr3_aa: CASSGDSNFQPQHF; cdr3_nt: TGTGCCAGCAGTGGCGACAGCAACTTTCAGCCCCAGCATTTT
d_call: -; v_call: TRBV12-3/TRBV12-4; j_call: TRBJ2-2; clone_size: -; cdr3_aa: CASSFVGLGGGELFF; cdr3_nt: TGTGCCAGCAGTTTCGTGGGACTCGGGGGCGGGGAGCTGTTTTTT
d_call: -; v_call: TRBV6-6; j_call: TRBJ1-2; clone_size: -; cdr3_aa: CACQTQGGKNYGYTF; cdr3_nt: TGTGCCTGCCAGACTCAGGGCGGGAAAAACTATGGCTACACCTTC
d_call: -; v_call: TRBV12-3/TRBV12-4; j_call: TRBJ2-7; clone_size: -; cdr3_aa: CASSTLWSYEQYF; cdr3_nt: TGTGCCAGCAGTACCCTCTGGTCCTACGAGCAGTACTTC
d_call: -; v_call: TRBV7-2; j_call: TRBJ2-7; clone_size: -; cdr3_aa: CASSLAGRRASYEQYF; cdr3_nt: TGTGCCAGCAGCTTAGCGGGGAGGAGGGCCTCCTACGAGCAGTACTTC
d_call: -; v_call: TRBV29-1; j_call: TRBJ2-5; clone_size: -; cdr3_aa: CSVSPRSETQYF; cdr3_nt: TGCAGCGTAAGCCCTAGGTCGGAGACCCAGTACTTC
d_call: -; v_call: TRBV10-2; j_call: TRBJ2-5; clone_size: -; cdr3_aa: CASSESKETQYF; cdr3_nt: TGCGCCAGCAGTGAGTCGAAAGAGACCCAGTACTTC
d_call: TRBD1; v_call: TRBV28; j_call: TRBJ2-6; clone_size: -; cdr3_aa: CASRVQQGAGANVLTF; cdr3_nt: TGTGCCAGCAGAGTACAACAGGGGGCTGGGGCCAACGTCCTGACTTTC
d_call: -; v_call: TRBV25-1; j_call: TRBJ2-1; clone_size: -; cdr3_aa: CASRETRGVWNEQFF; cdr3_nt: TGTGCCAGCAGGGAGACTAGGGGGGTTTGGAATGAGCAGTTCTTC
d_call: -; v_call: TRBV20-1; j_call: TRBJ1-2; clone_size: -; cdr3_aa: CSARGDRGKNYGYTF; cdr3_nt: TGCAGTGCTAGAGGTGATAGGGGGAAGAACTATGGCTACACCTTC
d_call: -; v_call: TRBV4-1; j_call: TRBJ1-1; clone_size: -; cdr3_aa: CASSQRRMNTEAFF; cdr3_nt: TGCGCCAGCAGCCAACGACGGATGAACACTGAAGCTTTCTTT